This paragraph reports one T cell receptor (beta chain). In the source study's methods: Estimates of nucleated cell counts were drawn from the amplification of reference gene primers. Sequencing used immunoSEQ multiplex PCR; TCRdb keeps in-frame clones, though not all of them. The D gene and trimming were derived from the DNA, and the V and J assignments and clone size from that table. Of under 350,000 clones listed, around 86% are singletons. This entry is derived from a study of blood T cell repertoires in COVID-19. Study background: The origin of the acute and convalescent COVID-19 samples was the United States, Italy and Spain. T cells, B-cell-depleted T cells, or PBMCs supplied cDNA or gDNA.

V was pared by 0 bases and J by 2 bases, with 21 bases between. The germline V gene has CDR1 SGDLS and CDR2 YYNGEE. The CDR3 has 18 amino acids. The chain employs TRBV9 and TRBJ2-7; the D is unclear. This sequence was found in a man in his late teens or twenties with active or convalescent COVID-19. The sequenced material came from peripheral blood. The CDR3 nucleotides read TGTGCCAGCAGCGTAGCTTCCGACTCGGCTTTCACCCCCTACGAGCAGTACTTC. Amino acids: CASSVASDSAFTPYEQYF.